The clone carrying this T cell receptor (beta chain) was counted at least ten times. This record belongs to a study of T cells after yellow fever vaccination. CDR1 and CDR2 (germline): LNHDA, SQIVND (reference sequence). The CDR3 loop spans 13 amino acids. The V and J ends lost 8 bases and 6 bases, in that order; junction bases with no gene match: 6. One entry per CDR3 protein, called by TCRdb with MiXCR from the 5' RACE reads. The table includes some 32,000 distinct CDR3 sequences, 4.4% detected once. This clonotype was sampled from a man aged 25-45 years who received the YFV17D yellow fever vaccine. This chain uses TRBV19 with TRBJ2-3; 9 bases are a match to TRBD1. This material consisted of CD8+ T cells sorted from PBMCs, taken 5 days after the yellow fever booster vaccination. CDR3 residues: CASSTGGEDTQYF. The DNA of the CDR3 is TGTGCCAGTTCAACAGGGGGCGAGGATACGCAGTATTTT.